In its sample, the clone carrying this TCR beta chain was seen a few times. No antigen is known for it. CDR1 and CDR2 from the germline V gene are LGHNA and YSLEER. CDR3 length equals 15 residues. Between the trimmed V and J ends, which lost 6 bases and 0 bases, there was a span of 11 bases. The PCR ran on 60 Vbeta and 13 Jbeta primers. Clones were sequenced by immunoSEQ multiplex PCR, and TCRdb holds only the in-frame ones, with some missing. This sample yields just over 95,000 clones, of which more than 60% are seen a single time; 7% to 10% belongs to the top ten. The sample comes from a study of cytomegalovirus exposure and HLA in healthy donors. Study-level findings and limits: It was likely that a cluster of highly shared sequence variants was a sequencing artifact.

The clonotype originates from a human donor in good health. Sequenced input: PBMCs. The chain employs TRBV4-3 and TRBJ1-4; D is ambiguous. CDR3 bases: TGCGCCAGCAGACCAGTGGCTGCAACTAATGAAAAACTGTTTTTT. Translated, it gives CASRPVAATNEKLFF.